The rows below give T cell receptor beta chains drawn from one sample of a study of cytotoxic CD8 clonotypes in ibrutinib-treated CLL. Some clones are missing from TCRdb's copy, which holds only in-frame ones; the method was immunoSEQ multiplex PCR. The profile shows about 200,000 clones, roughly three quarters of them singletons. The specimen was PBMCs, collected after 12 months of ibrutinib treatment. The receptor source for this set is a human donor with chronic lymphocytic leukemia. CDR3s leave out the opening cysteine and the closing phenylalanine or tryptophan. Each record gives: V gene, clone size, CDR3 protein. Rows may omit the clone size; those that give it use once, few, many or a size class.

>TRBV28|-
ASSSPGLAGSEQY
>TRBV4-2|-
ASSQGRVTTNEKLF
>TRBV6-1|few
ASSEWAGNQPQH
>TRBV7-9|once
ASSLGPGTGYTGELF
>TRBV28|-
ASSPLVLAKNIQY
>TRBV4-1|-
ASSQEEGIGYT
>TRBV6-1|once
ASSELLAVMQY
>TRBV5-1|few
ASSLTTTTYEQY
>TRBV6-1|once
ASRVDGDQPQH
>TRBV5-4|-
ASSFTGLAGEQY
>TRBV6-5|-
ASSRTRHEQF
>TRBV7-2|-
ASSLTTNYGYT
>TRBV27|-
ATSDSGANAYGYT
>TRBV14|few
ASSQSPGSEQY
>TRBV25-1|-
ASTLNRNTEAF
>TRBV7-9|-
ASSLSADPSYEQY
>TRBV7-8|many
ASSAGRVSLREKLF
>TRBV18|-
ASSPGEQGWGTEAF
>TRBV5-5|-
ASSFEGDWELF
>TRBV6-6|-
ASKQGQSSGNTIY
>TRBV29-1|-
TAGQGLETQY
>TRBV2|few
ASKVGQSSYEQY
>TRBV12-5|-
ASGLASGTDGSPSNQPQH
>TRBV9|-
ASSKTGGQPYEQY
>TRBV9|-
ASGRGAEAF
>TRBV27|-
GPRSRPQY
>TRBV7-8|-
ASSEGGEQY
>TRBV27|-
ASGGGATNEKLF
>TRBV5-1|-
ASSFTGDYGYT
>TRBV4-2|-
ASSQAPTGGAGANVLT
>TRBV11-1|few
ASSSQGWGTDTQY
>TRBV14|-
ASSGMTTYGYT
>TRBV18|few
ASSLAQLGNQPQH
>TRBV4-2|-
ASSQSPPLAGGTYNEQF
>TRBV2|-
ASSEVRGDTEAF
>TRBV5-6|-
ASSPDRGWLDEQF
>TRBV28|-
ASSHTGGGNQPQH
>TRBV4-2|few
ASSSPTGAVNGYT
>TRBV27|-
ASSRQGRTEAF
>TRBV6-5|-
ASSFQRGADTQY
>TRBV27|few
ASSFGGLDGYT
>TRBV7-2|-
ASSLGNANTGELF
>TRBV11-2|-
ASSPHPGQGFQY
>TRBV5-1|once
ASSNPTAGGHRETQY
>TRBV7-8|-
ASSPGASGTHNEQF
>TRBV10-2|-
ASRPPRAGEETQY
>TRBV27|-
ASSFGSGGRTYEQY
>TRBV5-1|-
ASSRRGAMNTEAF
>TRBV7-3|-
ASSLVGRSTDTQY
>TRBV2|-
ASSPWGWGGNEAF
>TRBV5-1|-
ASSLAGLMNTEAF
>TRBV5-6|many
ASSLITGTLNYGYT
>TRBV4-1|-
ASSQGFRDGTQY
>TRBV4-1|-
ASSHPPGQGSYEQY
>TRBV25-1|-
ASTIVGANEQF
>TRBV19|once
ASSIRQTFTDTQY
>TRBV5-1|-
ASSPPGGTPQY
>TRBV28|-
ASSFLTSGSGQDTQY
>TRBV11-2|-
ASSSRSSGANVLT
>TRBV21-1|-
ASSKVGVRGYEQY